The clone carrying this T cell receptor (beta chain) was detected a few times. Germline V gives CDR1 LGHDT, CDR2 YNNKEL (reference sequence). The CDR3 length is 14 residues. Trimming took off 1 base at V and 3 bases at J, with 9 bases between the two ends. These data originate in a study of blood T cell repertoires in COVID-19. The repertoire was sequenced with immunoSEQ multiplex PCR; TCRdb's copy has only in-frame clones and lacks some. The table lists 100,000 to 140,000 clones, approximately 88% of them singletons. J is TRBJ1-1 and V is TRBV3-1 (or the pseudogene TRBV3-2); D possibly corresponds to TRBD1 (6 bases). The sequence was obtained from a human donor in a cohort sampled during active COVID-19. The sequenced sample was peripheral blood. The CDR3 nucleotides read TGTGCCAGCAGCCAAGTGGCAGGGGACACTGAAGCTTTCTTT. Encoded protein: CASSQVAGDTEAFF.